The TCR beta chain under discussion was sequenced for a study of blood T cell repertoires in COVID-19. As for the study in general: The origin of the acute and convalescent COVID-19 samples was the United States, Italy and Spain. Sample material is recorded as cDNA or gDNA derived from T cells, B-cell-depleted T cells, or PBMCs.

The V and J ends lost 3 bases and 9 bases, in that order; junction bases with no gene match: 9. The germline gives CDR1 LGHDT, CDR2 YNNKEL (reference sequence). The CDR3 is made up of 16 amino acids. In the authors' methods: Researchers report that nucleated cell counts were estimated from reference gene primer amplification. Clones were sequenced by immunoSEQ multiplex PCR, and TCRdb holds only the in-frame ones, with some missing. V and J calls and clone size are as listed in that table; D and trimming were resolved from the DNA. Seen here are about 46,000 clones, 86% observed once, and the top ten hold more than 15%.

The rearrangement joins TRBV3-1 (or the pseudogene TRBV3-2) to TRBJ2-4, with 12 positions matching TRBD1. The material sequenced was peripheral blood. The sequence came from a man aged 60-69 years with active or convalescent COVID-19. CDR3 residues: CASSQGGDRGQGIQYF. DNA of the CDR3: TGTGCCAGCAGCCAGGGCGGGGACAGGGGGCAGGGCATTCAGTACTTC.